This entry lists 18 T cell receptor beta chains sequenced from one sample in a study of spatial heterogeneity in lung cancer. The time point is: blood at routine non-recurrence follow-up after resection. TCRdb recomputed calls from the 5' RACE reads with MiXCR, one row per CDR3 protein. The data hold about 100,000 distinct CDR3 sequences, with approximately 19% observed a single time. This sample comprised PBMCs, obtained at follow-up. The receptor set was obtained from a male donor with early-stage non-small cell lung cancer.

This clonotype was observed a handful of times. The gene calls are TRBV5-1 and TRBJ2-2, with 8 bases matching TRBD1. Germline CDR1 reads SGHRS; CDR2 reads YFSETQ. CDR3 length equals 15 residues. V dropped 4 bases and J dropped 3; count of bases not matched to a gene: 5. CDR3 protein: CASSGTGEYTGELFF. CDR3 nucleotide sequence: TGCGCCAGCAGCGGGACAGGCGAATACACCGGGGAGCTGTTTTTT.

The chain uses TRBV3-1 and TRBJ2-1; 8 bases line up with TRBD2. The CDR3 contains 14 residues. Germline trimming cut 6 bases from V and 5 bases from J; bases unmatched to any gene: 6. In germline, CDR1 is LGHDT, CDR2 YNNKEL (reference sequence). The CDR3 here is CASRRAGANNEQFF. The CDR3 nucleotides read TGTGCCAGCAGGCGAGCGGGGGCGAACAATGAGCAGTTCTTC.

This rearrangement joins TRBV29-1 to TRBJ1-1; D is unclear. The CDR3 has 13 residues. The germline V gene has CDR1 SQVTM and CDR2 ANQGSEA. Trimming removed 3 bases from V and 3 bases from J, with 11 bases in between. The CDR3 here is CSVDPQRYTEAFF. The CDR3 nucleotides are TGCAGCGTTGATCCCCAGAGATACACTGAAGCTTTCTTT.

DNA for the CDR3: TGTGCCACCAGCAGAGATCGAGAGAATGGCTACACCTTC. It encodes CATSRDRENGYTF. The V and J genes are TRBV15 and TRBJ1-2; D is ambiguous. The CDR3 extends over 13 amino acids. Trimming removed 0 bases from V and 6 bases from J, with 8 bases in between. Looked up from germline, CDR1 is LNHNV and CDR2 is YYDKDF (reference sequence). The variable domain in full, completed from reference TRBV15 and TRBJ1-2, reads DAMVIQNPRYQVTQFGKPVTLSCSQTLNHNVMYWYQQKSSQAPKLLFHYYDKDFNNEADTPDNFQSRRPNTSFCFLDIRSPGLGDTAMYLCATSRDRENGYTFGSGTRLTVV.

The chain combines TRBV6-5 with TRBJ2-1, with D maybe TRBD1 (5 bases). Germline loops: CDR1 MNHEY, CDR2 SVGAGI. Deletions cut 7 bases from V and 15 bases from J, with 19 bases between. The CDR3 has 12 amino acids. The CDR3 sequence: CASTRDRGPLFF. DNA for the CDR3: TGTGCCAGCACAAGGGATAGGGGCCCCCTGTTCTTC.

This clonotype has a handful of counts. The rearrangement uses TRBV24-1 and TRBJ2-2, with 7 positions matching TRBD1. Germline CDR1 and CDR2: KGHDR and SFDVKD. This CDR3 region has 15 residues. Trimming removed 4 bases from V and 6 bases from J; junction bases left unmatched: 7. CDR3 DNA sequence: TGTGCCACCAGTGACCCGGGACAGCCTGCCGGGGAGCTGTTTTTT. Amino acids: CATSDPGQPAGELFF.

The V call is TRBV29-1, the J call TRBJ2-5; D gene ambiguous. This CDR3 contains 13 residues. Trimming took off 3 bases at V and 10 bases at J, with 18 bases between the two ends. The germline CDR1 and CDR2 sequences are SQVTM and ANQGSEA. The CDR3 protein is CSVEVPSRDVQYF. The CDR3 bases are TGCAGCGTTGAGGTGCCGTCTCGAGACGTCCAGTACTTC.

This clonotype was recorded a few times. This rearrangement joins TRBV19 to TRBJ1-6; D perhaps matches TRBD1 (6 bases). This CDR3 has 13 residues. Germline V gives CDR1 LNHDA, CDR2 SQIVND (reference sequence). With 3 bases removed from V and 7 bases from J, the gap between germline ends came to 7 bases. This CDR3 reads CASSITGNSPLHF. CDR3 in DNA: TGTGCCAGTAGTATTACAGGGAATTCACCCCTCCACTTT.

The chain recombines TRBV29-1 with TRBJ1-1; 8 nucleotides match TRBD1. The junction had 5 bases not matched to a gene; V was cut back by 6 bases and J by 2 bases. The CDR3 consists of 13 residues. Per the germline V gene, CDR1 is SQVTM and CDR2 is ANQGSEA. For the CDR3, the DNA is TGCAGCGTAATGGGACAGGATAACACTGAAGCTTTCTTT. Translation: CSVMGQDNTEAFF. The variable domain in full, with the rest retrieved from reference TRBV29-1 and TRBJ1-1, is SAVISQKPSRDICQRGTSLTIQCQVDSQVTMMFWYRQQPGQSLTLIATANQGSEATYESGFVIDKFPISRPNLTFSTLTVSNMSPEDSSIYLCSVMGQDNTEAFFGQGTRLTVV.

The chain carries TRBV10-1 and TRBJ2-2; D not resolved. Trimming pared 8 bases from V and 4 bases from J, leaving 11 bases between. Looked up from germline, CDR1 is WNHNN and CDR2 is SYGVQD (reference sequence). CDR3 size: 13 residues. The CDR3 sequence: CASAMSGTGELFF. The CDR3 bases are TGCGCCAGCGCCATGTCGGGCACCGGGGAGCTGTTTTTT.

In its sample, this clonotype was seen many times. This chain links TRBV6-5 with TRBJ1-1; D gene uncertain. The CDR3 consists of 14 residues. Looked up from germline, CDR1 is MNHEY and CDR2 is SVGAGI. Trimming stripped 3 bases from V and 6 bases from J, with 14 bases between. CDR3 protein: CASSYAGGRSEAFF. CDR3 in DNA: TGTGCCAGCAGTTATGCGGGAGGGAGGTCTGAAGCTTTCTTT.

The gene calls are TRBV24-1 and TRBJ2-7, with D maybe TRBD2 (6 bases). The CDR3 has 13 residues. The V and J ends lost 12 bases and 4 bases respectively, with 18 bases between them. Germline V gene sequence: CDR1 KGHDR, CDR2 SFDVKD. The CDR3 coding sequence is TGTGCCCCTCGAATACGCGGGGTTTACGAGCAGTACGTC. It codes for CAPRIRGVYEQYV.

This clonotype was detected a few times. One junction end disagrees with the germline gene, perhaps due to a read error. The genes are TRBV4-2 and TRBJ2-5; 13 bases fit TRBD2. Germline CDR1 LGHNA, CDR2 YNFKEQ. CDR3 length: 15 residues. CDR3 bases: TGTGCCAGCAGCCAAGCTACTAGCGGGAGGGCCGAGACCCAGTTC. It yields the protein CASSQATSGRAETQF.

The V call is TRBV4-3, the J call TRBJ2-3, with 8 bases fitting TRBD2. Germline V gives CDR1 LGHNA, CDR2 YSLEER. V lost 0 bases and J lost 0; bases outside the gene matches: 5. The CDR3 is 17 amino acids. CDR3 sequence reads: CASSQDGGGPSTDTQYF. The CDR3 nucleotides read TGCGCCAGCAGCCAAGACGGGGGGGGCCCTAGCACAGATACGCAGTATTTT.

The rearrangement joins TRBV6-2 or TRBV6-3 to TRBJ1-6; D is uncertain. Trimming took off 10 bases at V and 4 bases at J, with 11 bases between the two ends. Germline V gene lookup returns CDR1 MNHEY and CDR2 SVGEGT. The CDR3 loop spans 13 amino acids. Here the CDR3 DNA reads TGTGCCACCAGCGGGCAGTATAATTCACCCCTCCACTTT. Amino acids: CATSGQYNSPLHF.

This clonotype was seen only a few times. V is TRBV20-1 and J is TRBJ2-3; no clear D. The CDR3 sequence is 15 residues long. Germline-derived CDR1 and CDR2 are DFQATT and SNEGSKA (reference sequence). V was cut by 3 bases and J by 4 bases, with 17 bases left in between. The CDR3, as DNA: TGCAGTGCTAGTTCCCCAGCTAGTGTCGCAGATACGCAGTATTTT. Its translation: CSASSPASVADTQYF.

The J gene is TRBJ2-7, the V gene TRBV4-1, with TRBD2 identical over 12 bases. This CDR3 is built from 15 residues. V lost 1 base to trimming and J lost 3 bases; unmatched junction nucleotides: 1. CDR1 is MGHRA and CDR2 is YSYEKL in the germline V gene. The CDR3 DNA sequence: TGCGCCAGCAGCCAAGGGACTAGCGGGAACTACGAGCAGTACTTC. It codes for CASSQGTSGNYEQYF.

This clonotype was counted between two and nine times. The gene calls are TRBV7-6 and TRBJ1-4; D might be TRBD1 (6 bases). Germline values: CDR1 SGHVS, CDR2 FNYEAQ. CDR3 length: 15 residues. Trimming removed 5 bases at V and 6 bases at J, with 16 bases between. CDR3 in amino acids: CASSRNPNRDEKLFF. The CDR3 DNA sequence: TGTGCCAGCAGCCGCAATCCTAACAGGGATGAAAAACTGTTTTTT.